A selection of T cell receptor beta chains follows, all from one sample in a study of shared clonotypes between healthy human individuals. Clones were read by immunoSEQ multiplex PCR, and TCRdb kept only the in-frame ones, dropping some. Here the sample spans roughly 600,000 clones, roughly 98% being singletons. Specimen: naive CD8+ T cells sorted from blood. The receptors here all came from a man aged 30 to 39 in good health. CDR3s leave out the opening cysteine and the closing phenylalanine or tryptophan. The order of the fields is J gene, V gene, CDR3 protein.

j_call: TRBJ2-1
v_call: TRBV7-8
cdr3_aa: ASSSIDLAESSYNEQF

j_call: TRBJ2-1
v_call: TRBV7-9
cdr3_aa: ASSIGDSINNEQF

j_call: TRBJ2-1
v_call: TRBV5-6
cdr3_aa: ASSFGEVAQF

j_call: TRBJ2-7
v_call: TRBV7-9
cdr3_aa: ASSLVGLSYEQY

j_call: TRBJ2-3
v_call: TRBV5-1
cdr3_aa: ASSLDEGGPTDTQY

j_call: TRBJ1-2
v_call: TRBV6-1
cdr3_aa: ASSVAANYGYT

j_call: TRBJ2-2
v_call: TRBV7-6
cdr3_aa: ASSPGLAGTGELF

j_call: TRBJ2-5
v_call: TRBV14
cdr3_aa: ASSPFSVGAGETQY

j_call: TRBJ2-7
v_call: TRBV5-1
cdr3_aa: ASFAGQGVHEQY

j_call: TRBJ2-7
v_call: TRBV30
cdr3_aa: AWSPLAVGPASYEQY

j_call: TRBJ2-3
v_call: TRBV28
cdr3_aa: ASSLRDFRLRVDTQY

j_call: TRBJ2-2
v_call: TRBV15
cdr3_aa: ATSRDRGTPSTGELF

j_call: TRBJ2-3
v_call: TRBV10-3
cdr3_aa: AIGHPGTSLDGTDTQY

j_call: TRBJ2-1
v_call: TRBV7-9
cdr3_aa: ASSPSSGSSYNEQF

j_call: TRBJ2-7
v_call: TRBV29-1
cdr3_aa: SVESESYEQY

j_call: TRBJ2-2
v_call: TRBV6-5
cdr3_aa: ASSPRLSNTGELF

j_call: TRBJ2-3
v_call: TRBV13
cdr3_aa: ASSSSTDTQY

j_call: TRBJ1-5
v_call: TRBV19
cdr3_aa: ASSRGTGTHNQPQH

j_call: TRBJ1-1
v_call: TRBV28
cdr3_aa: ASSFLDRKAEAF

j_call: TRBJ2-7
v_call: TRBV27
cdr3_aa: ASSLQIPEATQYEQY

j_call: TRBJ2-3
v_call: TRBV6-1
cdr3_aa: ASSEATERDTQY

j_call: TRBJ2-5
v_call: TRBV4-1
cdr3_aa: ASSQEDQGPPFQETQY

j_call: TRBJ1-1
v_call: TRBV30
cdr3_aa: ATKRAMNTEAF

j_call: TRBJ2-7
v_call: TRBV5-5
cdr3_aa: ASSLSPRGDTYEQY

j_call: TRBJ2-3
v_call: TRBV5-1
cdr3_aa: ASSHGLAGTDTQY

j_call: TRBJ1-1
v_call: TRBV4-2
cdr3_aa: ASSQDGRTEAF

j_call: TRBJ2-7
v_call: TRBV15
cdr3_aa: ATSRQRDSLVSEQY

j_call: TRBJ2-1
v_call: TRBV7-9
cdr3_aa: ASSKQGYNEQF

j_call: TRBJ1-1
v_call: TRBV11-2
cdr3_aa: ASSLVGASNTEAF

j_call: TRBJ2-1
v_call: TRBV9
cdr3_aa: ASSAQDDDNEQF

j_call: TRBJ2-3
v_call: TRBV25-1
cdr3_aa: ASSAGAGADTQY

j_call: TRBJ2-7
v_call: TRBV6-5
cdr3_aa: ASSLTSSDEQY

j_call: TRBJ2-2
v_call: TRBV11-2
cdr3_aa: ASSLGTGELF

j_call: TRBJ2-2
v_call: TRBV27
cdr3_aa: ASSGVGPTGDTGELF

j_call: TRBJ2-1
v_call: TRBV7-9
cdr3_aa: ASSSSGLAIHNEQF

j_call: TRBJ2-2
v_call: TRBV19
cdr3_aa: ASSPRTGAGAGELF

j_call: TRBJ2-7
v_call: TRBV27
cdr3_aa: ASSRGGGYEQY

j_call: TRBJ2-7
v_call: TRBV30
cdr3_aa: AWSVFRETYEQY

j_call: TRBJ2-1
v_call: TRBV4-3
cdr3_aa: ASSYSGLAGIDEQF

j_call: TRBJ2-2
v_call: TRBV29-1
cdr3_aa: SVEKMTGKTNTGELF

j_call: TRBJ2-5
v_call: TRBV15
cdr3_aa: ATSSGVQETQY

j_call: TRBJ1-5
v_call: TRBV10-1
cdr3_aa: ASRPYRRGNQPQH